Listed below are T cell receptor beta chains from one sample, sequenced in a study of blood T cell repertoires in COVID-19. Sequenced by immunoSEQ multiplex PCR; TCRdb stores in-frame clones only, minus some. Of 300,000 to 350,000 clones in the sample, about 86% were seen once. The sample consisted of peripheral blood. These receptor sequences come from a man younger than 40 with active or convalescent COVID-19. Each CDR3 is given with its conserved first and last residue. Clone sizes are given selectively: once, few, many, or a class where the clone is expanded.

J gene: TRBJ1-4
clone size: NA
V gene: TRBV7-2
CDR3 protein: CASSGRTGATNEKLFF

J gene: TRBJ1-2
clone size: NA
V gene: TRBV4-3
CDR3 protein: CASSQDRGIYGYTF

J gene: TRBJ2-7
clone size: NA
V gene: TRBV7-9
CDR3 protein: CASRKGQGAYEQYF

J gene: TRBJ2-7
clone size: once
V gene: TRBV27
CDR3 protein: CASSFGRVPYEQYF

J gene: TRBJ2-1
clone size: NA
V gene: TRBV7-2
CDR3 protein: CASSPAGLARANEQFF

J gene: TRBJ1-1
clone size: NA
V gene: TRBV14
CDR3 protein: CASSGQANTEAFF

J gene: TRBJ1-5
clone size: once
V gene: TRBV25-1
CDR3 protein: CASSEGTGGTIGQPQHF

J gene: TRBJ1-6
clone size: NA
V gene: TRBV5-4
CDR3 protein: CASSPSARRGSPLHF

J gene: TRBJ1-1
clone size: NA
V gene: TRBV5-5
CDR3 protein: CASSFLDNTEAFF

J gene: TRBJ1-4
clone size: NA
V gene: TRBV30
CDR3 protein: CAGGGGEKLFF

J gene: TRBJ1-1
clone size: NA
V gene: TRBV30
CDR3 protein: CAWRRQGTEAFF

J gene: TRBJ1-6
clone size: NA
V gene: TRBV19
CDR3 protein: CASSGLYNSPLHF

J gene: TRBJ2-5
clone size: NA
V gene: TRBV18
CDR3 protein: CASSSSLATQETQYF

J gene: TRBJ2-2
clone size: NA
V gene: TRBV4-1
CDR3 protein: CASSYGLYTGELFF

J gene: TRBJ1-4
clone size: NA
V gene: TRBV6-1
CDR3 protein: CASSELGGNGEKLFF

J gene: TRBJ2-1
clone size: NA
V gene: TRBV4-1
CDR3 protein: CASSQEWGAGGNEQFF

J gene: TRBJ2-1
clone size: once
V gene: TRBV6-6
CDR3 protein: CASIGLAYEQFF

J gene: TRBJ2-7
clone size: NA
V gene: TRBV3-1/TRBV3-2
CDR3 protein: CASSPRGAYEQYF

J gene: TRBJ1-1
clone size: NA
V gene: TRBV14
CDR3 protein: CASSQTTGGWVTEAFF

J gene: TRBJ1-5
clone size: NA
V gene: TRBV4-1
CDR3 protein: CASSHEDRGYGQPQHF

J gene: TRBJ1-3
clone size: NA
V gene: TRBV4-1
CDR3 protein: CASSPTGPHSGNTIYF

J gene: TRBJ2-2
clone size: NA
V gene: TRBV5-4
CDR3 protein: CASSFGNGQRELFF

J gene: TRBJ1-4
clone size: NA
V gene: TRBV29-1
CDR3 protein: CSAEVPPGQGFGNEKLFF

J gene: TRBJ2-1
clone size: few
V gene: TRBV9
CDR3 protein: CASSVAPAGTNNEQFF

J gene: TRBJ1-5
clone size: once
V gene: TRBV19
CDR3 protein: CASRGQGRNQPQHF

J gene: TRBJ2-3
clone size: NA
V gene: TRBV11-2
CDR3 protein: CASSWAGSLSTDTQYF

J gene: TRBJ1-1
clone size: once
V gene: TRBV21-1
CDR3 protein: CASSPFDRKNTEAFF

J gene: TRBJ1-2
clone size: NA
V gene: TRBV12-3/TRBV12-4
CDR3 protein: CASSYSGGGYTF

J gene: TRBJ2-1
clone size: NA
V gene: TRBV5-6
CDR3 protein: CASSLWTGGNEQFF

J gene: TRBJ2-1
clone size: NA
V gene: TRBV29-1
CDR3 protein: CSVLGLAGVGEQFF

J gene: TRBJ2-6
clone size: NA
V gene: TRBV24-1
CDR3 protein: CATSDPTGVSGANVLTF

J gene: TRBJ1-2
clone size: NA
V gene: TRBV6-5
CDR3 protein: CATQPGGRYGYTF

J gene: TRBJ1-2
clone size: NA
V gene: TRBV18
CDR3 protein: CASSPIEGVAGYTF

J gene: TRBJ2-5
clone size: NA
V gene: TRBV24-1
CDR3 protein: CATSDTGTGGAETQYF

J gene: TRBJ1-4
clone size: NA
V gene: TRBV2
CDR3 protein: CASSRGQTNEKLFF

J gene: TRBJ1-1
clone size: NA
V gene: TRBV7-2
CDR3 protein: CASSATTGHTEAFF

J gene: TRBJ2-7
clone size: NA
V gene: TRBV15
CDR3 protein: CATSGSGQGKQYF

J gene: TRBJ1-1
clone size: NA
V gene: TRBV6-5
CDR3 protein: CASSPLGIRSAFF

J gene: TRBJ1-2
clone size: NA
V gene: TRBV20-1
CDR3 protein: CSASPPGGYTF

J gene: TRBJ2-5
clone size: NA
V gene: TRBV7-2
CDR3 protein: CASTASGISETQYF

J gene: TRBJ2-1
clone size: NA
V gene: TRBV19
CDR3 protein: CASSATSGDEQFF

J gene: TRBJ2-1
clone size: NA
V gene: TRBV7-2
CDR3 protein: CASSFWRDNEQFF